This TCR beta chain was sequenced in a study of blood T cell repertoires in COVID-19. Profiled with immunoSEQ multiplex PCR; TCRdb holds only in-frame clones, not every one. The sample holds 100,000 to 130,000 clones; about 80% are singletons and the top ten take over 4%. The V gene lost 4 bases and the J gene lost 7 bases, with 13 bases spanning the gap. CDR1 is LNHDA, CDR2 SQIVND, per germline (reference sequence). The CDR3 contains 14 residues. The chain employs TRBV19 and TRBJ1-4; TRBD1 is a possible D gene (6 bases). The receptor was isolated from a man in his 70s with acute or convalescent COVID-19. Sequencing was performed on peripheral blood. The CDR3 loop reads CASSNGGGGEKLFF. In DNA, the CDR3 is TGTGCCAGTAGTAATGGGGGCGGAGGTGAAAAACTGTTTTTT.